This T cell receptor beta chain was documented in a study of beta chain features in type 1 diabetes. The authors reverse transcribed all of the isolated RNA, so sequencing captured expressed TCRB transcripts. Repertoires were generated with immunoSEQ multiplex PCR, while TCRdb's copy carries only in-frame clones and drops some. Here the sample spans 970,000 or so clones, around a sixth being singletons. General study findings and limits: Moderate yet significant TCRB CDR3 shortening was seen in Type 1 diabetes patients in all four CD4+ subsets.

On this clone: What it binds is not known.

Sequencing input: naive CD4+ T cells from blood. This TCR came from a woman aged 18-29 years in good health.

The CDR3 nucleotides are TGTGCCAGCAGCGCCGACCCTAGTGGATACGAGCAGTACTTC. It yields the protein CASSADPSGYEQYF. This rearrangement joins TRBV11-2 to TRBJ2-7; no firm D call. The CDR3 covers 14 residues. V lost 5 bases and J lost 4, with 15 bases in between. Germline V gives CDR1 SGHAT, CDR2 FQNNGV.